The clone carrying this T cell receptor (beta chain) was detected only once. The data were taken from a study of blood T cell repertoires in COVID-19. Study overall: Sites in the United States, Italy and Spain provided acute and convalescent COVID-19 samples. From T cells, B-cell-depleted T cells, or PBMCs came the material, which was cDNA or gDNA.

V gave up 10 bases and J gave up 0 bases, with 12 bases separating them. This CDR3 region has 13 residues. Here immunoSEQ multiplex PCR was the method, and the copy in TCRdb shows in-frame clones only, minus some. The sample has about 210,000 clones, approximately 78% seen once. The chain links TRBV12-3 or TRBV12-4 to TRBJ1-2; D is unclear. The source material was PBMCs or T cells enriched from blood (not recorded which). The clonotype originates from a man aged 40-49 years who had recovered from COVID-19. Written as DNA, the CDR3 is TGTGCCATCAGAACCACAGCTAACTATGGCTACACCTTC. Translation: CAIRTTANYGYTF.